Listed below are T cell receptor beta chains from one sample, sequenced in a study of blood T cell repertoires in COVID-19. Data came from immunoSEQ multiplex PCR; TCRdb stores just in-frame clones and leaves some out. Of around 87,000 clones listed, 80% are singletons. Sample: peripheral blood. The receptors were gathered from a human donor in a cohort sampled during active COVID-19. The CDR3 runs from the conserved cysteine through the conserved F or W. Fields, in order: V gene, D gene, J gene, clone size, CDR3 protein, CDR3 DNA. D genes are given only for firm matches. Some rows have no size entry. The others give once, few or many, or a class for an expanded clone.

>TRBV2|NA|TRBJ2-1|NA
CASRAAFSYNEQFF
TGTGCCAGCAGGGCTGCCTTCTCCTACAATGAGCAGTTCTTC
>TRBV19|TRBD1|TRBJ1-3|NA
CASSRTGGTSGNTIYF
TGTGCCAGTAGTAGGACAGGGGGCACCTCTGGAAACACCATATATTTT
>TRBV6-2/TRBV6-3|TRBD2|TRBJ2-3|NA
CASSYLAVGGGGTDTQYF
TGTGCCAGCAGTTACCTAGCGGTCGGCGGTGGTGGCACAGATACGCAGTATTTT
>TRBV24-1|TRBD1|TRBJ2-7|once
CATSGPGTENYEQYF
TGTGCCACCAGTGGCCCCGGGACAGAGAACTACGAGCAGTACTTC
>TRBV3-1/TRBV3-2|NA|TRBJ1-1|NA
CASSQVRARNEAFF
TGTGCCAGCAGCCAAGTTCGAGCCCGAAATGAAGCTTTCTTT
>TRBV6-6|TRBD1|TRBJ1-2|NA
CASSYAMGQGYGYTF
TGTGCCAGCAGTTACGCCATGGGACAGGGGTATGGCTACACCTTC
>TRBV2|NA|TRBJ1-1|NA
CASTPQGPTEAFF
TGTGCCAGCACTCCACAGGGACCCACTGAAGCTTTCTTT
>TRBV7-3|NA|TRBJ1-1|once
CASSPGPNTEAFF
TGTGCCAGCAGCCCAGGTCCAAACACTGAAGCTTTCTTT
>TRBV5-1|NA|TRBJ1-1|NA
CASSLAQGSSVNTEAFF
TGCGCCAGCAGCTTGGCCCAAGGAAGTAGCGTGAACACTGAAGCTTTCTTT
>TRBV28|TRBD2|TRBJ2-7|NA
CASSFSSGRSKKQYF
TGTGCCAGCAGTTTTTCGAGCGGGAGGTCTAAAAAGCAGTACTTC
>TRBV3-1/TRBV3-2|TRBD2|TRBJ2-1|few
CASSPLTGGRRNEQFF
TGTGCCAGCAGCCCCCTAACGGGAGGACGACGCAATGAGCAGTTCTTC
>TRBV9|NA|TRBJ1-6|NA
CASSVVSLNSPLHF
TGTGCCAGCAGCGTAGTGTCTCTTAATTCACCCCTCCACTTT
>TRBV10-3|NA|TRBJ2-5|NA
CAIGGAQETQYF
TGTGCCATCGGGGGCGCGCAAGAGACCCAGTACTTC
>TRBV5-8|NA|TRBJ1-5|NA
CASSPTGIRRQPQHF
TGTGCCAGCAGCCCGACCGGGATCAGGAGGCAGCCCCAGCATTTT
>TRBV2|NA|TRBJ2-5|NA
CASSARQGLQETQYF
TGTGCCAGCAGCGCCAGACAGGGACTCCAAGAGACCCAGTACTTC
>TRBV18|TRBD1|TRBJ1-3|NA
CASSPNPGTVSGNTIYF
TGTGCCAGCTCACCTAATCCCGGGACAGTCTCTGGAAACACCATATATTTT
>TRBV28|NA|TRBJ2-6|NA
CASSLLLSGANVLTF
TGTGCCAGCAGTCTACTCCTCTCTGGGGCCAACGTCCTGACTTTC
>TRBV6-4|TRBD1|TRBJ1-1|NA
CASSEQGGNTEAFF
TGTGCCAGCAGTGAACAGGGGGGGAACACTGAAGCTTTCTTT
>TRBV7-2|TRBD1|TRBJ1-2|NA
CASSSRQGPLYGYTF
TGTGCCAGCAGCTCCCGACAGGGACCTCTCTATGGCTACACCTTC
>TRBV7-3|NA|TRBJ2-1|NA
CASSLSGLRGDEQFF
TGTGCCAGCAGCTTGTCTGGGTTACGGGGTGATGAGCAGTTCTTC
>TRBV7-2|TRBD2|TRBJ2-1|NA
CASSLMAGGHGDEQFF
TGTGCCAGCAGCTTAATGGCGGGGGGGCATGGCGATGAGCAGTTCTTC
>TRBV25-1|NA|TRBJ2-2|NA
CASSSTGKGTGELFF
TGTGCCAGCAGTTCCACAGGAAAAGGCACCGGGGAGCTGTTTTTT
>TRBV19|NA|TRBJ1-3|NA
CASSIVADSRNTIYF
TGTGCCAGTAGTATAGTGGCGGACAGTCGAAACACCATATATTTT
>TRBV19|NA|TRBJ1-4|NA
CASSLGLPTNEKLFF
TGTGCCAGTAGTCTCGGGTTACCAACTAATGAAAAACTGTTTTTT
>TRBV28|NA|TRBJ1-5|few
CASSSYSNQPQHF
TGTGCCAGCAGTTCCTATAGCAATCAGCCCCAGCATTTT
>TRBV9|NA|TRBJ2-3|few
CASSVGALVGANTDTQYF
TGTGCCAGCAGCGTAGGTGCTTTAGTGGGGGCGAACACAGATACGCAGTATTTT
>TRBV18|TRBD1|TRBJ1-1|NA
CASSPGQGVSEAFF
TGTGCCAGCTCACCTGGACAGGGGGTCTCTGAAGCTTTCTTT